Sequencing of this T cell receptor (beta chain) was carried out in a study of blood T cell repertoires in COVID-19. The wider study: T cells, B-cell-depleted T cells, or PBMCs supplied cDNA or gDNA.

Per the germline V gene, CDR1 is SGHDN and CDR2 is FVKESK. Deletions cut 3 bases from V and 2 bases from J, with 11 bases between. The CDR3 length is 15 residues. Per the study methods: Amplification with reference gene primers provided the estimates of nucleated cell counts. Method: immunoSEQ multiplex PCR; TCRdb's copy keeps in-frame clones and lacks some. The V and J calls and the clone size are those of that table, but D and trimming were determined from the DNA. The sample contains 80,000 to 90,000 clones, about 88% of which appear only once. A note on this clone: The sample carries other DNA sequences with the same CDR3.

Source material: peripheral blood. The source of this sequence is a man aged 35 to 55 with acute or convalescent COVID-19. The chain uses TRBV14 and TRBJ2-4; tentative D call: TRBD1 (6 bases). CDR3 sequence (DNA): TGTGCCAGCAGCCAGGACCAGGGGTCCAAAAACATTCAGTACTTC. Encoded protein: CASSQDQGSKNIQYF.